The present TCR beta chain was sequenced within a study of cytomegalovirus exposure and HLA in healthy donors. Study findings and constraints: When presence/absence was analysed, sequencing depth was taken to be roughly uniform across donors. Highly shared variants forming one cluster were likely a sequencing artifact.

Only one count was recorded for this clone. Its antigen is unknown. The PCR made use of 60 Vbeta and 13 Jbeta primers. Measured with immunoSEQ multiplex PCR; TCRdb has only the in-frame clones, and not every one. The sample contains 130,000 or so clones, around 80% of which appear only once. J lost 3 bases, V lost 6 bases, and 8 bases had no gene match. CDR1 is ENHRY and CDR2 is SYGVKD in the germline V gene. The CDR3 covers 16 residues. While unrecorded immune exposures were likely, the donors were nominally healthy when sampled. This sequence joins TRBV10-3 and TRBJ1-2; 12 bases match TRBD1. The sequenced material came from PBMCs. The receptor was derived from a man aged 30-40 years in good health and CMV-seronegative. In nucleotides, the CDR3 is TGTGCCATCAGCTCCCACGGGACAGGGGGCGACTATGGCTACACCTTC. It is translated as CAISSHGTGGDYGYTF.